This T cell receptor beta chain was profiled in a study of TIL therapy for anti-PD-1-resistant metastatic lung cancer (dated by TCRdb to the early 2020s). In terms of the full investigation: Enrolled patients had a median age of roughly 50 years (range about 38-75) and a median tumor PD-L1 proportion score of approximately 6.2%. Most of the cohort had lung adenocarcinoma, including a handful of EGFR-mutant tumors and two ALK-rearranged tumors, and half of the patients were either current or former smokers. A median non-synonymous tumor mutation burden of under 1.9 mutations per megabase was determined across the cohort by whole-exome sequencing. T cell receptor beta sequencing of tumor and peripheral blood served to follow clonotypes across the tumor, the expanded TIL product, and serial blood samples. Findings and caveats that apply to the study as a whole: Clonal turnover during TIL culture was high, and many clones enriched in the product were not detected in the baseline tumor, suggesting clonal contraction rather than faithful expansion. Higher clonality and lower diversity were observed in expanded TIL cultures than in baseline intratumoral T cells (median clonality around 6% vs 30%, p < 0.0001). The study protocol defined all tumor marker inferences as exploratory. The cohort was highly selected, including more treatment-naive, never-smoker and oncogene-addicted patients than is typical, which limits generalizability.

Spanning cysteine to phenylalanine, the CDR3 consists of 16 amino acids. The entry retains the CDR3 DNA only, 48 bases that are in frame from base 1. V and J are trimmed by 5 bases and 6 bases, and the gene matches miss 8 bases of the junction. Via the germline V gene, CDR1 is SGHTA and CDR2 FQGNSA. Comment on this clone: Its cognate antigen has yet to be identified. The sample holds no much larger clone one base away, and base qualities are not on file.

Reading the label with the study, this specimen's time point is: pre-treatment sample, taken before nivolumab and TIL therapy. The baseline tumor samples, taken from the same resection that was used to grow TIL, were excised metastases, most often pleural nodules or supraclavicular lymph nodes. Tumors were harvested before any PD-1/PD-L1 blockade; patients then received nivolumab, and those progressing received lymphodepletion, expanded TIL infusion and IL-2. Adults with stage 4 NSCLC were enrolled in a dual-center phase I trial from late 2017 to early 2020. Samples came from a single-arm, open-label phase I trial of tumor-infiltrating lymphocyte therapy with nivolumab in advanced non-small cell lung cancer. Portions of each resected tumor were snap-frozen in liquid nitrogen and were stored at -80 degrees C. Tumor regions of interest were selected on H&E sections using laser-capture macrodissection, ground into around 14 mg aliquots, and extracted using Qiagen Allprep kits.

TCR beta CDR3 regions were amplified from genomic DNA by bias-controlled multiplex PCR with the immunoSEQ v3 hsTCRB kit. The TCR libraries were sequenced on an Illumina NextSeq 500 to 1.5 million to 2.5 million read pairs for survey level or about 5-6.5 million read pairs for deep level. Regarding the original processing steps: V, D and J genes were assigned, non-productive sequences were removed, and clonality was reported by immunoSEQ Analyzer software. Repertoires were compared using productive Simpson clonality and Morisita overlap index of productive TRB rearrangements between infused TIL and blood. What TCRdb holds here is the immuneACCESS table cut down to in-frame rearrangements. Part of the clones is not present; checked against another copy, under half of the missing clones reflect an unresolved V gene, and the others are unexplained. The DNA was the basis for D and trimming; V, J and clone size are from that table. The sample table shows more than 90,000 clones, and under 70% are seen once. The top ten clonotypes cover roughly 9.7% of the sample.

The TCR was taken from a person aged 25 to 85 with non-small cell lung cancer. Sequencing was performed on tumor tissue, taken at baseline. The chain uses TRBV7-2 and TRBJ1-5, and TRBD1 matches 12 of the central bases. CDR3 sequence: CASSDRDRGRFQPQHF. The DNA is TGTGCCAGCAGCGACCGGGACAGGGGGCGGTTTCAGCCCCAGCATTTT. The CDR3, completed at both ends by the reference TRBV7-2 and TRBJ1-5 genes, gives the full variable domain GAGVSQSPSNKVTEKGKDVELRCDPISGHTALYWYRQSLGQGLEFLIYFQGNSAPDKSGLPSDRFSAERTGGSVSTLTIQRTQQEDSAVYLCASSDRDRGRFQPQHFGDGTRLSIL.